This record covers a single T cell receptor (beta chain). Its target is unknown. The study ran its PCR with 60 Vbeta and 13 Jbeta primers. Clones were read by immunoSEQ multiplex PCR, and TCRdb kept only the in-frame ones, dropping some. The table includes 150,000 to 200,000 clones, 78% detected once. These data are taken from a study of cytomegalovirus exposure and HLA in healthy donors. General study findings and limits: Among TCR beta chains, those listed as cytomegalovirus-associated numbered roughly 150. Later analysis showed most CMV-associated TCR beta chains appearing HLA-restricted.

There are 15 residues in the CDR3. Unmatched junction bases numbered 4, after V lost 0 bases and J lost 6 bases. Germline V gene lookup returns CDR1 SGHRS and CDR2 YFSETQ. V and J are TRBV5-1 and TRBJ2-3; TRBD2 matches 10 bases. This clonotype was obtained from a woman between 35 and 50 years old in good health and CMV-seronegative. Sequencing used PBMCs. CDR3 sequence: CASSLVLAGLDTQYF. The DNA for the CDR3 is TGCGCCAGCAGCTTGGTACTAGCGGGGCTTGATACGCAGTATTTT.